Listed below are T cell receptor beta chains from one sample, sequenced in a study of beta chain bispecific antibodies for T cell cancers. What these receptors recognize is not known. One entry per CDR3 protein, called by TCRdb with MiXCR from the 5' RACE reads. The sample carries 7,500 to 10,000 distinct CDR3 sequences, less than 2.5% recorded once. The sample here was T cells from a healthy donor cultured with Jurkat leukemia cells, taken from a culture containing an anti-CD19 bispecific antibody. The receptors originated from a human donor in good health. Some clones in this sample may be carry-over from other donors' samples. CDR3s include the opening cysteine and the closing phenylalanine or tryptophan. D genes are given only for firm matches. A row's size may be missing; if present it is once, few, many or a size class.

clone_size | j_call | v_call | d_call | cdr3_nt | cdr3_aa
many | TRBJ2-3 | TRBV11-2 | NA | TGTGCCAGCAGCTTAGGGAAGGGGGTGAGGTCAGATACGCAGTATTTT | CASSLGKGVRSDTQYF
many | TRBJ2-7 | TRBV14 | NA | TGTGCCAGCAGCCAAGGGGCAGGGAGCGTCTACGAGCAGTACTTC | CASSQGAGSVYEQYF
many | TRBJ2-7 | TRBV3-1 | NA | TGTGCCAGCAGCCACCCAGGACACGACAGCCCCTCCTACGAGCAGTACTTC | CASSHPGHDSPSYEQYF
many | TRBJ2-3 | TRBV2 | TRBD1 | TGTGCCAGCAGTGGTGACAGGGGGGGGGCTTTAACAGATACGCAGTATTTT | CASSGDRGGALTDTQYF
many | TRBJ2-5 | TRBV7-6 | NA | TGTGCCAGCAGCTCAACCCCCCGAGAGACCCAGTACTTC | CASSSTPRETQYF
many | TRBJ2-1 | TRBV20-1 | NA | TGCAGTGCTAGTCCTCGACAGCTGAGGGGCCACAATGAGCAGTTCTTC | CSASPRQLRGHNEQFF
NA | TRBJ1-6 | TRBV6-5 | TRBD1 | TGTGCCAGCAGTTACTCGAACAGGGGGCAAAATTCACCCCTCCACTTT | CASSYSNRGQNSPLHF
many | TRBJ2-1 | TRBV4-1 | NA | TGCGCCAGCAGCCAAGATCCCCATCCCCCGGGTACCGATGAGCAGTTCTTC | CASSQDPHPPGTDEQFF
medium-sized | TRBJ2-1 | TRBV28 | NA | TGTGCCAGCGCCCTCCGACAAGACAATGAGCAGTTCTTC | CASALRQDNEQFF
many | TRBJ1-1 | TRBV30 | NA | TGTGCCTGGAGGGATCTGAACACTGAAGCTTTCTTT | CAWRDLNTEAFF
many | TRBJ2-1 | TRBV18 | NA | TGTGCCAGCTCACCACCGCTCGCACAGAATGAGCAGTTCTTC | CASSPPLAQNEQFF
NA | TRBJ2-7 | TRBV19 | TRBD1 | TGTGCCAGTAGTAGGGACAGGTTCTCGGAGCAGTACTTC | CASSRDRFSEQYF
many | TRBJ2-1 | TRBV6-1 | NA | TGTGCCAGCAGTGAAGAAAACCAGTTATACAATGAGCAGTTCTTC | CASSEENQLYNEQFF
many | TRBJ1-1 | TRBV19 | NA | TGTGCCAGTAGCCCACAGGGGAACACTGAAGCTTTCTTT | CASSPQGNTEAFF
many | TRBJ2-4 | TRBV2 | NA | TGTGCCAGCAGTGATGTCGGTCGCTCCGGGGCCATTCAGTACTTC | CASSDVGRSGAIQYF
many | TRBJ1-3 | TRBV4-1 | TRBD1 | TGCGCCAGCAGCCCGGGACAGGAAAACACCATATATTTT | CASSPGQENTIYF
many | TRBJ2-5 | TRBV5-1 | NA | TGCGCCAGCAGCTTGTTGGGGGCGCGGCAAGAGACCCAGTACTTC | CASSLLGARQETQYF
many | TRBJ2-7 | TRBV5-1 | TRBD1 | TGCGCCAGCAGCTTGGTAGTAGGGACAGAATCCTACGAGCAGTACTTC | CASSLVVGTESYEQYF
many | TRBJ2-5 | TRBV14 | NA | TGTGCCAGCAGCCAAATCCGACAATTCCAAGAGACCCAGTACTTC | CASSQIRQFQETQYF
many | TRBJ2-1 | TRBV20-1 | TRBD2 | TGCAGTGCTGATACTAGCGGGGGGAGGAATGAGCAGTTCTTC | CSADTSGGRNEQFF
many | TRBJ1-4 | TRBV27 | NA | TGTGCCAGCAGCGCACGGTTCGCAACTAATGAAAAACTGTTTTTT | CASSARFATNEKLFF
many | TRBJ2-2 | TRBV25-1 | NA | TGTGCCAGCAGTGCTCCGGGATTCACCGGGGAGCTGTTTTTT | CASSAPGFTGELFF
medium-sized | TRBJ1-1 | TRBV18 | NA | TGTGCCAGCTCACCCCCTATGACAGCTGAAGCTTTCTTT | CASSPPMTAEAFF
many | TRBJ2-3 | TRBV7-9 | TRBD2 | TGTGCCAGCAGCCCCTACGGGGGTGCGGGGGGGCCGAGTACGCAGTATTTT | CASSPYGGAGGPSTQYF
many | TRBJ2-1 | TRBV23-1 | NA | TGCGCCAGCAGTCAATCGAGTAGGGTACAGGGCAATGAGCAGTTCTTC | CASSQSSRVQGNEQFF
many | TRBJ2-3 | TRBV20-1 | NA | TGCAGTGCTAGACCCAGCCACGGCAAAGATACGCAGTATTTT | CSARPSHGKDTQYF
many | TRBJ2-1 | TRBV10-3 | TRBD2 | TGTGCCATCAGTGGGGAGCGGGGGGGAGAGAATGAGCAGTTCTTC | CAISGERGGENEQFF
many | TRBJ2-1 | TRBV20-1 | NA | TGCAGTGCTAGCCACGAAAGAAATGAGCAGTTCTTC | CSASHERNEQFF
many | TRBJ2-5 | TRBV5-1 | NA | TGCGCCAGCAGCTTAAGTAGTGACCTCAGCGGAGGAGGGGGCCAGTACTTC | CASSLSSDLSGGGGQYF
many | TRBJ2-3 | TRBV5-1 | TRBD2 | TGCGCCAGCAGCTTCGGCGGGGGGCCTACAGATACGCAGTATTTT | CASSFGGGPTDTQYF
many | TRBJ2-2 | TRBV5-1 | NA | TGCGCCAGCAGCCCCCTCTCCCCCGGGGAGCTGTTTTTT | CASSPLSPGELFF
many | TRBJ2-3 | TRBV13 | TRBD1 | TGTGCCAGCAGCGTGGACAGGTCGCTCGGGGATACGCAGTATTTT | CASSVDRSLGDTQYF
few | TRBJ2-7 | TRBV5-5 | TRBD1 | TGTGCCAGCAGCCCCTTCCCGACAGGGAACGAGCAGTACTTC | CASSPFPTGNEQYF
many | TRBJ1-1 | TRBV7-9 | NA | TGTGCCAGCAGCTTAGGGGGGACATCGGGAACTGAAGCTTTCTTT | CASSLGGTSGTEAFF
NA | TRBJ1-1 | TRBV6-6 | NA | TGTGCCAGCAGCCTATCGTCGGCTGAGAACACTGAAGCTTTCTTT | CASSLSSAENTEAFF
many | TRBJ2-3 | TRBV15 | NA | TGTGCCACCAGCACCACTGGCTACCGCACAGATACGCAGTATTTT | CATSTTGYRTDTQYF
many | TRBJ1-4 | TRBV30 | NA | TGTGCCTGGGCGGAAACTAATGAAAAACTGTTTTTT | CAWAETNEKLFF
medium-sized | TRBJ2-1 | TRBV5-6 | TRBD2 | TGTGCCAGCAGCTTGGGTGGACTAGAATACGGTGAGCAGTTCTTC | CASSLGGLEYGEQFF
many | TRBJ2-1 | TRBV29-1 | TRBD2 | TGCAGCGCCGGTGAACGGGGGGGCCGAAGGAATGAGCAGTTCTTC | CSAGERGGRRNEQFF
many | TRBJ1-2 | TRBV20-1 | NA | TGCAGTGCTACCCTCACGGGCGGGGGCTATGGCTACACCTTC | CSATLTGGGYGYTF
medium-sized | TRBJ2-5 | TRBV18 | NA | TGTGCCAGCTCACACGGGGGCGGAGAGACCCAGTACTTC | CASSHGGGETQYF
many | TRBJ1-6 | TRBV2 | NA | TGTGCCAGCGCTGAGGGTGGGCTATCACCCCTCCACTTT | CASAEGGLSPLHF
many | TRBJ2-7 | TRBV10-3 | NA | TGTGCCATCAGTGACCCCCTCGGTGGACACGAGCAGTACTTC | CAISDPLGGHEQYF
medium-sized | TRBJ2-2 | TRBV10-3 | TRBD2 | TGTGCCATCAGCACACCATCAGGGTCGCCGGGACTAGTAGACACCGGGGAGCTGTTTTTT | CAISTPSGSPGLVDTGELFF
few | TRBJ2-1 | TRBV30 | TRBD1 | TGTGCCTGGAGTGCGGGACAGGGTTCCCCCGAGCAGTTCTTC | CAWSAGQGSPEQFF
many | TRBJ2-7 | TRBV10-3 | NA | TGTGCCATCAGTGACGGCCCGGACGAGCAGTACTTC | CAISDGPDEQYF
many | TRBJ2-7 | TRBV12-5 | TRBD2 | TGTGCTAGCGCGGGGGGGCCCTACGAGCAGTACTTC | CASAGGPYEQYF
many | TRBJ1-2 | TRBV6-2/TRBV6-3 | NA | TGTGCCAGCAGTTACGTGGGACAAGCAGATGGCTACACCTTC | CASSYVGQADGYTF
many | TRBJ1-1 | TRBV6-1 | NA | TGTGCCAGCAGTGATAGAATTTTTGACCTGAACACTGAAGCTTTCTTT | CASSDRIFDLNTEAFF
many | TRBJ2-1 | TRBV6-4 | NA | TGTGCCAGCAGTGACAACAGTGAGCAGTTCTTC | CASSDNSEQFF
many | TRBJ2-3 | TRBV4-2 | NA | TGTGCCAGCAGCCATCTAGGGGACGCAGGACGTCAAGTCGTTGGGCAGTATTTT | CASSHLGDAGRQVVGQYF
many | TRBJ2-5 | TRBV2 | NA | TGTGCCAGCAGTGATCTGACAGTGCAAGAGACCCAGTACTTC | CASSDLTVQETQYF
many | TRBJ1-2 | TRBV11-2 | TRBD1 | TGTGCCAGCAGCTCGGGTGGACAGGTCCTACGAGGCTATGGCTACACCTTC | CASSSGGQVLRGYGYTF
NA | TRBJ2-5 | TRBV7-2 | NA | TGTGCCAGCAGCCAAGGGCTCCAAGAGACCCAGTACTTC | CASSQGLQETQYF
many | TRBJ2-7 | TRBV27 | NA | TGTGCCAGCAGTCCCAACTACTCCCCCCTCGGGGGCTACGAGCAGTACTTC | CASSPNYSPLGGYEQYF
many | TRBJ2-1 | TRBV11-2 | NA | TGTGCCAGCAGCTTGAGAGGGACAAGACCCTACAATGAGCAGTTCTTC | CASSLRGTRPYNEQFF
many | TRBJ2-5 | TRBV5-1 | NA | TGCGCCAGCAGCGTGGGAGAGGCCCAGTACTTC | CASSVGEAQYF